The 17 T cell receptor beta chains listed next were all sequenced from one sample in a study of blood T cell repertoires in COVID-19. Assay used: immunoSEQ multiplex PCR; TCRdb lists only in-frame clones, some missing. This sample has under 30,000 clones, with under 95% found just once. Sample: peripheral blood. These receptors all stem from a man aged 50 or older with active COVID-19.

CDR3 region: CASNWEGGGTLTDTQYF. DNA of the CDR3: TGTGCCAGCAACTGGGAAGGGGGGGGTACCCTCACAGATACGCAGTATTTT. The chain combines TRBV2 with TRBJ2-3, with D possibly TRBD2 on 7 matching bases. Per the germline V gene, CDR1 is SNHLY and CDR2 is FYNNEI. This CDR3 contains 17 residues. The V and J ends lost 7 bases and 2 bases respectively, with 22 bases between them. Supplemented by reference TRBV2 and TRBJ2-3, the full variable domain reads EPEVTQTPSHQVTQMGQEVILRCVPISNHLYFYWYRQILGQKVEFLVSFYNNEISEKSEIFDDQFSVERPDGSNFTLKIRSTKLEDSAMYFCASNWEGGGTLTDTQYFGPGTRLTVL.

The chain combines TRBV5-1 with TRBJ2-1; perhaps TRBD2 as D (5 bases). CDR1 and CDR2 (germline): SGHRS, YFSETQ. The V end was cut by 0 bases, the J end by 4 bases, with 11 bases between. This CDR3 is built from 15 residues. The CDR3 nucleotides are TGCGCCAGCAGCTTGGCCGGCGGCGGGTACAATGAGCAGTTCTTC. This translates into CASSLAGGGYNEQFF.

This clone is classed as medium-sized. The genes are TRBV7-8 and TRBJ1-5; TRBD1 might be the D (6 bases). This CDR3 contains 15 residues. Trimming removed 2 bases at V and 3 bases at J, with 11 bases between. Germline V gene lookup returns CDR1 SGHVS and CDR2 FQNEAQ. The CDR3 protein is CASSLFQGPNQPQHF. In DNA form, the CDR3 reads TGTGCCAGCAGCTTATTTCAGGGGCCCAATCAGCCCCAGCATTTT.

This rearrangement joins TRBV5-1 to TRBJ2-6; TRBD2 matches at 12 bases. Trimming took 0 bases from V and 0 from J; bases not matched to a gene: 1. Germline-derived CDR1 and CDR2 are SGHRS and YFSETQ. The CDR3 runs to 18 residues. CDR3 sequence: CASSLELAGGSGANVLTF. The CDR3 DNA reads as TGCGCCAGCAGCTTGGAACTAGCGGGGGGCTCTGGGGCCAACGTCCTGACTTTC.

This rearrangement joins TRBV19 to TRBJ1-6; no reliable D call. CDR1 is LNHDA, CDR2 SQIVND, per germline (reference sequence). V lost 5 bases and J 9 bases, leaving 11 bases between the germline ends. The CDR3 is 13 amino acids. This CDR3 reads CASSPGVGSPLHF. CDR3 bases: TGTGCCAGTAGTCCCGGTGTCGGTTCACCCCTCCACTTT.

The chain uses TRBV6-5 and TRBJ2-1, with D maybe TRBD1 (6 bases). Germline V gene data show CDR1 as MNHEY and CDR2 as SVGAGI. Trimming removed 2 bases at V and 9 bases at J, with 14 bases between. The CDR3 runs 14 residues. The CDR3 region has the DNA TGTGCCAGCAGTTACAGCAGGGGCCCCCTTGAGCAGTTCTTC. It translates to CASSYSRGPLEQFF.

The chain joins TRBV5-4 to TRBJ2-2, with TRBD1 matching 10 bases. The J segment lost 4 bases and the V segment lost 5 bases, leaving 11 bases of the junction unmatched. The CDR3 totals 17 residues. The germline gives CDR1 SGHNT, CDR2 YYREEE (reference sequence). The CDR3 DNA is TGTGCCAGCAGGCCAGCCGGGACAGGGGAAACCACCGGGGAGCTGTTTTTT. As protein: CASRPAGTGETTGELFF.

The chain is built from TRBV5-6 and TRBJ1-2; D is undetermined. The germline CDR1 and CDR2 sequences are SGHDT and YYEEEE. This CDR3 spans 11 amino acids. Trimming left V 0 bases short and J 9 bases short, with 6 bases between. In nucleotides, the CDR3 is TGTGCCAGCAGCTTGGGGCAGAGCTACACCTTC. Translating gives CASSLGQSYTF.

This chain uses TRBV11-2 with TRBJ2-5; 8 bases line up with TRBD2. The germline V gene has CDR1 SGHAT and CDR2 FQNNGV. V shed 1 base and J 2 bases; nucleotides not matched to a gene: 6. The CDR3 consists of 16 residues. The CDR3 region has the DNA TGTGCCAGCAGCTTAGTGGGCGGGAGGATACAAGAGACCCAGTACTTC. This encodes CASSLVGGRIQETQYF.

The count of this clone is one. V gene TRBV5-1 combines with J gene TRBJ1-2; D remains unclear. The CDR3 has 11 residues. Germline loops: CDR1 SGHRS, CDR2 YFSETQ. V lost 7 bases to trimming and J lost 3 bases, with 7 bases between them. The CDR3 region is CASGTHYGYTF. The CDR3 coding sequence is TGCGCCAGCGGCACCCACTATGGCTACACCTTC.

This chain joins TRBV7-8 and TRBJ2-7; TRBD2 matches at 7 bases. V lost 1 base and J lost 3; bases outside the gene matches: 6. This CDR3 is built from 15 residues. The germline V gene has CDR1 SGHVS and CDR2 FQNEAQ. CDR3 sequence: CASSLVRASGYEQYF. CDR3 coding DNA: TGTGCCAGCAGCTTAGTTAGGGCTAGCGGCTACGAGCAGTACTTC. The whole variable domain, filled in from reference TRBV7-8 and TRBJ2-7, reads GAGVSQSPRYKVAKRGQDVALRCDPISGHVSLFWYQQALGQGPEFLTYFQNEAQLDKSGLPSDRFFAERPEGSVSTLKIQRTQQEDSAVYLCASSLVRASGYEQYFGPGTRLTVT.

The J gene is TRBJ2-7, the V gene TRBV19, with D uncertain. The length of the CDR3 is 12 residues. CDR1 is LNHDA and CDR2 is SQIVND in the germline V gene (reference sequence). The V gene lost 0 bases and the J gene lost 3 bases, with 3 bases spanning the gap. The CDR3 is CASSIDSYEQYF. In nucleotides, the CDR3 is TGTGCCAGTAGTATAGACAGCTACGAGCAGTACTTC.

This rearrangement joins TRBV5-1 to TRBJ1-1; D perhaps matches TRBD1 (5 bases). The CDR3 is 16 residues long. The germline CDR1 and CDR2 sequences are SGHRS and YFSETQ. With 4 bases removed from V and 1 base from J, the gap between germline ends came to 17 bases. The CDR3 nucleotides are TGCGCCAGCAGCACCGGCGGAGGGGCCGCGAACACTGAAGCTTTCTTT. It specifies CASSTGGGAANTEAFF.

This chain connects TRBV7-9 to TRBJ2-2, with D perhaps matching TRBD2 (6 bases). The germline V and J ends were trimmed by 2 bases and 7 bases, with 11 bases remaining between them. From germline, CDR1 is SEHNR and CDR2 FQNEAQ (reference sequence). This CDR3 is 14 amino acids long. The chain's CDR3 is CASSLRDWRGELFF. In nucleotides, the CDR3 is TGTGCCAGCAGCTTAAGGGACTGGCGCGGGGAGCTGTTTTTT.

The CDR3 spells CATSREIRRETQYF. The CDR3 DNA reads TGTGCCACCAGCAGAGAGATCCGGCGGGAGACCCAGTACTTC. The chain links TRBV15 to TRBJ2-5; D not certain. Deletions cut 0 bases from V and 5 bases from J, with 10 bases between. The CDR3 sequence is 14 residues long. Germline values: CDR1 LNHNV, CDR2 YYDKDF (reference sequence).

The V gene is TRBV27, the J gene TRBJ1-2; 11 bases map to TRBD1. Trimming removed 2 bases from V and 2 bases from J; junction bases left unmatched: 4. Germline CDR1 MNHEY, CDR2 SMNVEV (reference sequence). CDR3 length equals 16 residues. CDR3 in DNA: TGTGCCAGCAGTTTACGAAGGACAGGGGGCAACTATGGCTACACCTTC. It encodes CASSLRRTGGNYGYTF.

The CDR3 reads CASSQAAGGLYEQYF. The DNA of the CDR3 is TGTGCCAGCAGCCAAGCGGCGGGAGGGCTTTACGAGCAGTACTTC. The chain has TRBV3-1 (or the pseudogene TRBV3-2) and TRBJ2-7, with 9 bases aligning to TRBD2. The J segment lost 4 bases and the V segment lost 1 base, leaving 5 bases of the junction unmatched. The length of the CDR3 is 15 residues. The germline V gene encodes CDR1 LGHDT and CDR2 YNNKEL (reference sequence).